These 27 T cell receptor beta chains originate from one sample sequenced in a study of cytomegalovirus exposure and HLA in healthy donors. The PCR employed 60 Vbeta primers together with 13 Jbeta primers. Measured with immunoSEQ multiplex PCR; TCRdb has only the in-frame clones, and not every one. The sample table includes approximately 50,000 clones. Material for sequencing was PBMCs. These receptor sequences come from a female donor in good health and CMV-seronegative.

This chain connects TRBV4-1 to TRBJ2-5; D unresolved. The CDR3 covers 15 residues. Germline V gives CDR1 MGHRA, CDR2 YSYEKL. V lost 1 base, J lost 1 base, and 10 bases lay in between. In nucleotides, the CDR3 is TGCGCCAGCAGCCAAGGCTTAAACAGCCAAGAGACCCAGTACTTC. Translating it yields CASSQGLNSQETQYF.

The chain links TRBV14 to TRBJ2-5; D is ambiguous. From germline, CDR1 is SGHDN and CDR2 FVKESK. The CDR3 sequence is 13 residues long. Trimming left V 2 bases short and J 5 bases short, with 9 bases between. The DNA of the CDR3 is TGTGCCAGCAGCCAATCGTTGCAGGAGACCCAGTACTTC. Residues: CASSQSLQETQYF. Looking up the rest from reference TRBV14 and TRBJ2-5 gives the full variable domain: EAGVTQFPSHSVIEKGQTVTLRCDPISGHDNLYWYRRVMGKEIKFLLHFVKESKQDESGMPNNRFLAERTGGTYSTLKVQPAELEDSGVYFCASSQSLQETQYFGPGTRLLVL.

This chain links TRBV9 with TRBJ2-1; D possibly corresponds to TRBD1 (6 bases). Per the germline V gene, CDR1 is SGDLS and CDR2 is YYNGEE. This CDR3 has 16 residues. Trimming removed 0 bases from V and 13 bases from J, with 23 bases in between. The CDR3: CASSVEGTSGFEGQFF. The CDR3 DNA follows: TGTGCCAGCAGCGTAGAAGGGACATCTGGATTTGAAGGTCAGTTCTTC.

V is TRBV19 and J is TRBJ2-7; 8 bases agree with TRBD1. V shed 6 bases and J 6 bases; nucleotides not matched to a gene: 16. CDR1 LNHDA and CDR2 SQIVND come from the germline V gene (reference sequence). CDR3 length: 16 residues. The CDR3 sequence: CASSFLGGGQGGEQYF. CDR3 coding DNA: TGTGCCAGTAGCTTTCTGGGGGGAGGACAGGGAGGCGAGCAGTACTTC.

This chain connects TRBV5-1 to TRBJ1-4, with a tentative D call TRBD1 (6 bases). With 4 bases removed from V and 5 bases from J, the gap between germline ends came to 12 bases. The CDR3 has 14 residues. CDR1 is SGHRS and CDR2 is YFSETQ in the germline V gene. CDR3 sequence (DNA): TGCGCCAGCAGCGCGGACAGCTCAAATGAAAAACTGTTTTTT. This encodes CASSADSSNEKLFF. The whole variable domain, remainder taken from reference TRBV5-1 and TRBJ1-4, is KAGVTQTPRYLIKTRGQQVTLSCSPISGHRSVSWYQQTPGQGLQFLFEYFSETQRNKGNFPGRFSGRQFSNSRSEMNVSTLELGDSALYLCASSADSSNEKLFFGSGTQLSVL.

The rearrangement links TRBV14 to TRBJ1-1; D ambiguous. V was trimmed by 0 bases and J by 4 bases, leaving 9 bases between them. The CDR3 runs to 14 residues. Germline CDR1 reads SGHDN; CDR2 reads FVKESK. Here the CDR3 reads CASSQDWRGTEAFF. CDR3 nucleotide sequence: TGTGCCAGCAGCCAAGATTGGCGGGGCACTGAAGCTTTCTTT.

J is TRBJ1-1 and V is TRBV30; D remains ambiguous. V was trimmed by 2 bases and J by 2 bases, leaving 9 bases between them. Germline CDR1 GTSNPN, CDR2 SVGIG (reference sequence). The CDR3 has 13 residues. Here the CDR3 DNA reads TGTGCCTGGAGTATACAGCCAAACACTGAAGCTTTCTTT. Its translation is CAWSIQPNTEAFF.

The chain uses TRBV4-2 and TRBJ2-5; TRBD2 matches at 11 bases. Per the germline V gene, CDR1 is LGHNA and CDR2 is YNFKEQ. This CDR3 spans 18 amino acids. The trim removed 0 bases at V and 1 base at J, leaving 7 bases unmatched. The CDR3 DNA follows: TGTGCCAGCAGCCAAGATGGGGGTAGCGGGAGGGCCCAAGAGACCCAGTACTTC. Its translation: CASSQDGGSGRAQETQYF.

This chain uses TRBV18 with TRBJ2-7; D may be TRBD1 (6 bases). Germline CDR1 and CDR2: KGHSH and LQKENI. The V end was cut by 0 bases, the J end by 2 bases, with 8 bases between. The CDR3 runs to 14 residues. The chain's CDR3 is CASSPPQGTYEQYF. DNA for the CDR3: TGTGCCAGCTCACCACCTCAGGGGACCTACGAGCAGTACTTC.

Concerning this clone: Other nucleotide sequences in the sample specify the same CDR3. V is TRBV20-1 and J is TRBJ2-3; D is unclear. This CDR3 has 11 amino acids. CDR1 is DFQATT and CDR2 is SNEGSKA in the germline V gene (reference sequence). With 6 bases removed from V and 4 bases from J, the gap between germline ends came to 8 bases. CDR3 coding DNA: TGCAGTGCCCCTTTTCCAGATACGCAGTATTTT. It encodes CSAPFPDTQYF.

CDR3 amino acids: CSVATADPYEQYF. For the CDR3, the DNA is TGCAGCGTAGCTACAGCGGATCCCTACGAGCAGTACTTC. This rearrangement joins TRBV29-1 to TRBJ2-7; weak D call: TRBD2 (5 bases). This CDR3 is built from 13 residues. Germline values: CDR1 SQVTM, CDR2 ANQGSEA. V was clipped by 6 bases and J by 2 bases, with 14 bases between them.

The chain is built from TRBV6-1 and TRBJ2-5, with TRBD1 as a possible D gene (6 bases). Germline-derived CDR1 and CDR2 are MNHNS and SASEGT. V was clipped by 6 bases and J by 7 bases, with 21 bases between them. This CDR3 is built from 15 residues. Here the CDR3 reads CASSQGNIRRGTQYF. In DNA form, the CDR3 reads TGTGCCAGCAGCCAGGGGAATATTCGCAGGGGGACCCAGTACTTC.

The V gene is TRBV29-1, the J gene TRBJ2-3, with D perhaps matching TRBD2 (5 bases). The germline V gene has CDR1 SQVTM and CDR2 ANQGSEA. V was clipped by 1 base and J by 0 bases, with 11 bases between them. The CDR3 spans 15 residues. This CDR3 is CSVEGRAASTDTQYF. In DNA, the CDR3 is TGCAGCGTTGAAGGGCGGGCGGCTAGCACAGATACGCAGTATTTT.

V is TRBV2 and J is TRBJ1-5; TRBD1 agrees at 8 bases. V dropped 8 bases and J dropped 7; count of bases not matched to a gene: 7. The CDR3 extends over 13 amino acids. Germline-derived CDR1 and CDR2 are SNHLY and FYNNEI. This CDR3 is CASDSTGGQPQHF. The CDR3 coding sequence is TGTGCCAGCGACTCTACAGGGGGACAGCCCCAGCATTTT. Full variable domain (outside the CDR3, taken from reference TRBV2 and TRBJ1-5): EPEVTQTPSHQVTQMGQEVILRCVPISNHLYFYWYRQILGQKVEFLVSFYNNEISEKSEIFDDQFSVERPDGSNFTLKIRSTKLEDSAMYFCASDSTGGQPQHFGDGTRLSIL.

This chain connects TRBV18 to TRBJ1-3; no clear D gene. The CDR3 is made up of 16 amino acids. The V gene lost 5 bases and the J gene lost 0 bases, with 14 bases spanning the gap. CDR1 is KGHSH and CDR2 is LQKENI in the germline V gene. The CDR3 bases are TGTGCCAGCTCAGGACGGGAAGTAACCTCTGGAAACACCATATATTTT. It translates to CASSGREVTSGNTIYF.

The V gene is TRBV11-2, the J gene TRBJ2-2, with D maybe TRBD2 (6 bases). Germline lookup yields CDR1 SGHAT and CDR2 FQNNGV. The CDR3 totals 16 residues. V lost 4 bases and J lost 1, with 13 bases in between. DNA for the CDR3: TGTGCCAGCAGCTCGGGGACTGGAATGAACACCGGGGAGCTGTTTTTT. Translating it yields CASSSGTGMNTGELFF.

The rearrangement joins TRBV2 to TRBJ1-2; D perhaps matches TRBD1 (5 bases). CDR3 length: 17 residues. Trimming cost V 3 bases and J 3 bases, with 20 bases left between them. CDR1 SNHLY and CDR2 FYNNEI come from the germline V gene. The CDR3 here is CASSEGTGGFDYYGYTF. DNA of the CDR3: TGTGCCAGCAGTGAGGGAACCGGGGGATTTGACTACTATGGCTACACCTTC. Complete variable domain (other parts from reference TRBV2 and TRBJ1-2): EPEVTQTPSHQVTQMGQEVILRCVPISNHLYFYWYRQILGQKVEFLVSFYNNEISEKSEIFDDQFSVERPDGSNFTLKIRSTKLEDSAMYFCASSEGTGGFDYYGYTFGSGTRLTVV.

The rearrangement links TRBV7-9 to TRBJ2-7, with 7 bases aligning to TRBD2. This CDR3 comprises 16 residues. Germline-derived CDR1 and CDR2 are SEHNR and FQNEAQ (reference sequence). Trimming took 0 bases from V and 2 from J; bases not matched to a gene: 7. The CDR3 DNA sequence: TGTGCCAGCAGCTTAGCTCAGCCGGGGGGAACCTACGAGCAGTACTTC. Translation: CASSLAQPGGTYEQYF.

This chain joins TRBV5-4 and TRBJ1-1; D remains unclear. There are 16 residues in the CDR3. Germline values: CDR1 SGHNT, CDR2 YYREEE (reference sequence). The V gene lost 0 bases and the J gene lost 5 bases, with 17 bases spanning the gap. Here the CDR3 reads CASSLGVGVISTEAFF. The CDR3 DNA sequence: TGTGCCAGCAGCTTGGGGGTCGGGGTTATTTCAACTGAAGCTTTCTTT.

The chain joins TRBV29-1 to TRBJ1-1, with a tentative D call TRBD1 (5 bases). V was shortened by 8 bases and J by 0 bases, with 16 bases between the two germline ends. The V gene's germline CDR1 is SQVTM and CDR2 ANQGSEA. This CDR3 has 14 amino acids. In nucleotides, the CDR3 is TGCAGCACCCTGGGGGGGAGTATGAACACTGAAGCTTTCTTT. It is translated as CSTLGGSMNTEAFF. Full variable domain (missing parts from reference TRBV29-1 and TRBJ1-1): SAVISQKPSRDICQRGTSLTIQCQVDSQVTMMFWYRQQPGQSLTLIATANQGSEATYESGFVIDKFPISRPNLTFSTLTVSNMSPEDSSIYLCSTLGGSMNTEAFFGQGTRLTVV.

The CDR3 is CASSDHRDWNTEAFF. The CDR3 DNA is TGCGCCAGCAGTGACCACAGGGATTGGAACACTGAAGCTTTCTTT. The chain carries TRBV10-1 and TRBJ1-1; TRBD1 might be the D (6 bases). The CDR3 has 15 residues. The germline V and J ends were trimmed by 3 bases and 1 base, with 12 bases remaining between them. From germline, CDR1 is WNHNN and CDR2 SYGVQD (reference sequence).

The chain recombines TRBV30 with TRBJ1-5; tentatively, D is TRBD1 (5 bases). Germline-derived CDR1 and CDR2 are GTSNPN and SVGIG (reference sequence). CDR3 size: 14 residues. V was pared by 0 bases and J by 7 bases, with 13 bases between. The CDR3 reads CAWSVLPRVQPQHF. The CDR3 bases are TGTGCCTGGAGTGTACTCCCCAGGGTCCAGCCCCAGCATTTT.

The V gene is TRBV7-2, the J gene TRBJ2-5; D may be TRBD2 (6 bases). V was clipped by 1 base and J by 5 bases, with 14 bases between them. CDR3 length equals 15 residues. CDR1 is SGHTA and CDR2 is FQGNSA in the germline V gene. CDR3 amino acids: CASSLGSGPSETQYF. In DNA, the CDR3 is TGTGCCAGCAGCTTAGGTAGCGGCCCTTCGGAGACCCAGTACTTC. Full variable domain (missing parts from reference TRBV7-2 and TRBJ2-5): GAGVSQSPSNKVTEKGKDVELRCDPISGHTALYWYRQSLGQGLEFLIYFQGNSAPDKSGLPSDRFSAERTGGSVSTLTIQRTQQEDSAVYLCASSLGSGPSETQYFGPGTRLLVL.

The rearrangement links TRBV25-1 to TRBJ1-2; D may be TRBD1 (6 bases). CDR1 and CDR2 from the germline V gene are MGHDK and SYGVNS. The germline V and J ends were trimmed by 3 bases and 5 bases, with 13 bases remaining between them. The CDR3 has 14 amino acids. The CDR3 loop is CASSDAGQNYGYTF. DNA of the CDR3: TGTGCCAGCAGTGATGCAGGACAGAATTATGGCTACACCTTC.

This chain uses TRBV4-3 with TRBJ2-7; maybe TRBD1 (6 bases). CDR1 is LGHNA and CDR2 is YSLEER in the germline V gene. CDR3 size: 15 residues. V was trimmed by 0 bases and J by 4 bases, leaving 13 bases between them. This CDR3 reads CASSQDLGGAYEQYF. CDR3 nucleotide sequence: TGCGCCAGCAGCCAAGATCTTGGGGGCGCGTACGAGCAGTACTTC.

The V and J genes are TRBV27 and TRBJ2-7, with D possibly being TRBD2 (6 bases). V lost 6 bases and J lost 0, with 12 bases in between. The CDR3 length is 14 residues. Germline assignment: CDR1 MNHEY and CDR2 SMNVEV (reference sequence). CDR3 in amino acids: CASRDLGGSYEQYF. In nucleotides, the CDR3 is TGTGCCAGCAGGGATCTGGGGGGCTCCTACGAGCAGTACTTC.

This chain uses TRBV5-1 with TRBJ1-4, with 10 bases that match TRBD1. CDR1 and CDR2 (germline): SGHRS, YFSETQ. J lost 7 bases, V lost 4 bases, and 7 bases had no gene match. The CDR3 covers 15 residues. DNA of the CDR3: TGCGCCAGCAGCCCGACAGGGGGCATGTCTGAAAAACTGTTTTTT. Encoded protein: CASSPTGGMSEKLFF. The variable domain in full, completed from reference TRBV5-1 and TRBJ1-4, reads KAGVTQTPRYLIKTRGQQVTLSCSPISGHRSVSWYQQTPGQGLQFLFEYFSETQRNKGNFPGRFSGRQFSNSRSEMNVSTLELGDSALYLCASSPTGGMSEKLFFGSGTQLSVL.